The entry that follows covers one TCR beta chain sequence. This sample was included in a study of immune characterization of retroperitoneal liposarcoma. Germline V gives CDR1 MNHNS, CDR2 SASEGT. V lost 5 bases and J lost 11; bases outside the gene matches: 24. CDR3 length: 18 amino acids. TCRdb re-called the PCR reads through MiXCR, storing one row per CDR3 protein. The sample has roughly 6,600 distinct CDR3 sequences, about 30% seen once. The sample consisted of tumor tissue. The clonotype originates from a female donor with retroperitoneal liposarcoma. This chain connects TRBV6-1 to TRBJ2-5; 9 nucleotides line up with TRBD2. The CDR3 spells CASSRRTSETVPYNEQYF. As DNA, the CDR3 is TGTGCCAGCAGTCGCAGGACTAGCGAAACTGTTCCCTACAATGAGCAGTACTTC.